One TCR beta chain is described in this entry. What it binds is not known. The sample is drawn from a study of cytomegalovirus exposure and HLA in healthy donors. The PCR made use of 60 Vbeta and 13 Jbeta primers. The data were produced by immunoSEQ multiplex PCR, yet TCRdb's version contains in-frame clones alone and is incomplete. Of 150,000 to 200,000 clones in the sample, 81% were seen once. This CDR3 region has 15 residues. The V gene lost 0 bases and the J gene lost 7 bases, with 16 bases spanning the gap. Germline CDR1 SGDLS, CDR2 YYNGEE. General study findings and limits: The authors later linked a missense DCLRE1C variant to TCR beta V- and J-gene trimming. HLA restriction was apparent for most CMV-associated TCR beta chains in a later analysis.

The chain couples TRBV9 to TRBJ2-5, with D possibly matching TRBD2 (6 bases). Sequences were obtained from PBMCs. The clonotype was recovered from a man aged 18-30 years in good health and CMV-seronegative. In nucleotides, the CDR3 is TGTGCCAGCAGCGTAGAGGGCGGGACCGGTATGACCCAGTACTTC. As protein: CASSVEGGTGMTQYF.